The present T cell receptor beta chain was sequenced within a study of monozygotic twins with cystic fibrosis. Overall study findings and caveats: V usage most resembled the co-twin in 13 of 16 pairs. Low clonality (median 0.0095) suggested a mostly naive repertoire.

The CDR3 totals 17 residues. From germline, CDR1 is SGHRS and CDR2 YFSETQ. Trimming took 5 bases from V and 4 from J; bases not matched to a gene: 13. Clones were read by immunoSEQ multiplex PCR, and TCRdb kept only the in-frame ones, dropping some. The table shows approximately 36,000 clones, with over 80% occurring only once. Points on this clone: The antigen is undetermined.

Specimen: blood. The sequence was collected from a boy younger than 10 with cystic fibrosis. V gene TRBV5-1 combines with J gene TRBJ2-1; 9 bases agree with TRBD2. The CDR3 sequence is CASSGSPAGGIYNEQFF. DNA for the CDR3: TGCGCCAGCAGTGGGTCCCCGGCGGGGGGGATTTACAATGAGCAGTTCTTC.